This TCR beta chain was documented in a study of blood T cell repertoires in COVID-19 (dated by TCRdb to about 2020). Study-wide context: The collaborator samples originated in the United States, Italy and Spain and spanned the acute and convalescent phases of COVID-19. The material from the prospective study consisted of cDNA or gDNA derived from T cells, B-cell-depleted T cells, or PBMCs. Subjects who had been exposed to COVID-19, were actively infected with it, or had recovered from it provided the deeply sampled blood TCRbeta repertoires that made up the dataset. The repertoires were released in a freely available public database meant as a resource for research on the immune response to SARS-CoV-2. Samples came from the ongoing ImmuneRACE study (first 160 participants) plus 1,254 subjects from 6 global collaborators. The sample metadata nearly always contained a de-identified subject ID, COVID-19 status, age in years and sex. HLA class I and class II types, where available, came from metadata supplied by the sample provider rather than from assay-based typing.

Summary of the overall study and its limitations: How much clinical and demographic metadata was included differed by source and by participant, and the metadata was provided uncurated.

Including cysteine and phenylalanine, the CDR3 has 16 amino acids. Solely the CDR3 DNA is kept, with 48 bases framed from the first base. The germline V gene (reference sequence) specifies LNHDA as CDR1 and SQIVND as CDR2. The V end loses 1 base and the J end loses 1 base, and a stretch of 10 bases separates them. Collaborating institutions collected whole blood in K2EDTA tubes following their own protocols. Collaborator samples were shipped for TCRbeta analysis as frozen whole blood, isolated PBMCs, or DNA extracted from either sample type. The sample holds a few counts of this clone. Its antigen target is currently unknown. Base quality data are lacking; no much larger clone is found one base away. TCRbeta CDR3 regions were amplified from genomic DNA by means of the immunoSEQ Assay, a bias-controlled multiplex PCR. On the study's bioinformatics: The number of nucleated cells in each sample was estimated by amplification of reference gene primers within the assay. To quantify the absolute abundance of each unique TCRbeta CDR3 rearrangement, sequence reads were collapsed and filtered. For each sample, productive Simpson clonality was calculated as the square root of Simpson's diversity index over productive rearrangements. Here the immuneACCESS table is served through TCRdb, limited to in-frame sequences with V and J called. Missing clones are a known gap in these copies; in checked studies unresolved V genes cover under half, and the rest lacks a known reason. That table gives V, J and clone size, and the DNA gave D and trimming. This sample gives some 170,000 clones in total; approximately 80% of them show up just once. The leading ten clones occupy about 10% of the sample.

This receptor was identified in an elderly woman with active or convalescent COVID-19. The source material was peripheral blood. Recombination connected TRBV19 to TRBJ2-2; a weak D assignment points to TRBD2 (6 bases agree). The DNA sequence is as follows: TGTGCCAGTAGTATAGGGGGGACTGGGAACACCGGGGAGCTGTTTTTT. It encodes CASSIGGTGNTGELFF.